This TCR beta chain was identified during a study of OX40 agonist ivuxolimab in advanced cancers. About this clone: Its target is not known.

The germline V gene has CDR1 LGHNA and CDR2 YNFKEQ. This CDR3 is 15 amino acids long. V gave up 0 bases and J gave up 8 bases, with 16 bases separating them. TCRdb keeps only in-frame clones here, not all; method: immunoSEQ multiplex PCR. Of about 80,000 clones listed, 92% are singletons. Notes on the study in general: Partial responders treated at 0.1-3.0 mg/kg exhibited clonal expansion among the lowest measured. The expanded peripheral T cells' antigen specificity was not determined.

The chain combines TRBV4-2 with TRBJ1-2; the D gene is possibly TRBD1 (5 bases). This material consisted of CD4+ or CD8+ T cells sorted from blood, taken in a trial of the OX40 agonist ivuxolimab. This TCR was recovered from an adult with an advanced solid tumor such as melanoma, head and neck, liver or kidney cancer. CDR3 sequence (DNA): TGTGCCAGCAGCCAAGAGGGTCAGATAAACAGGGGCTACACCTTC. Amino acid sequence: CASSQEGQINRGYTF.